A selection of T cell receptor beta chains follows, all from one sample in a study of CD8 T cells in Susac syndrome. TCRdb passed the immunoSEQ multiplex PCR reads through MiXCR, listing each CDR3 protein once. The sample lists approximately 71,000 distinct CDR3 sequences, 96% occurring once. Sequencing input: CD4+ T cells from PBMCs. These receptor sequences come from a human donor with multiple sclerosis. CDR3s include the opening cysteine and the closing phenylalanine or tryptophan. D genes are given only for firm matches. Clone size is given for some rows only: seen once, a few or many times, or a class if the clone is expanded.

v_call	j_call	d_call	clone_size	cdr3_aa	cdr3_nt
TRBV29-1	TRBJ2-3	TRBD1	.	CSVGQGVRSTDTQYF	TGCAGCGTTGGCCAGGGGGTCCGTAGCACAGATACGCAGTATTTT
TRBV21-1	TRBJ2-3	.	once	CASSKVDRDTDTQYF	TGTGCCAGCAGCAAAGTAGACAGAGACACAGATACGCAGTATTTT
TRBV5-1	TRBJ2-3	TRBD1	.	CASSLGQFGTDTQYF	TGCGCCAGCAGCCTGGGACAGTTCGGCACAGATACGCAGTATTTT
TRBV12-3/TRBV12-4	TRBJ1-2	.	.	CASSFPRSTPNYGYTF	TGTGCCAGCAGTTTTCCCCGAAGCACTCCTAACTATGGCTACACCTTC
TRBV28	TRBJ2-7	.	.	CASSSGFPYEQYF	TGTGCCAGCAGTTCAGGGTTTCCCTACGAGCAGTACTTC
TRBV5-1	TRBJ2-1	TRBD2	.	CASSYGLAGVRGEQFF	TGCGCCAGCAGCTACGGACTAGCGGGGGTCCGTGGTGAGCAGTTCTTC
TRBV5-6	TRBJ1-5	.	.	CASSLSDGNSLPNQPQHF	TGTGCCAGCAGCTTGAGTGACGGTAACAGCCTTCCGAATCAGCCCCAGCATTTT
TRBV12-3/TRBV12-4	TRBJ2-3	TRBD2	.	CASSLVAGGYTDTQYF	TGTGCCAGCAGTTTAGTAGCGGGGGGGTACACAGATACGCAGTATTTT
TRBV20-1	TRBJ2-3	TRBD2	.	CSAHPPSGDGTQYF	TGCAGTGCCCACCCCCCCAGCGGGGACGGTACGCAGTATTTT
TRBV12-3/TRBV12-4	TRBJ1-5	TRBD1	.	CASSPGQGFEQPQHF	TGTGCCAGCAGTCCGGGACAGGGTTTTGAGCAGCCCCAGCATTTT
TRBV30	TRBJ2-1	.	.	CAWSVGRFSEQFF	TGTGCCTGGAGTGTGGGTCGATTCAGTGAGCAGTTCTTC
TRBV9	TRBJ2-1	TRBD2	once	CASSVATGTSPDNEQFF	TGTGCCAGCAGCGTAGCTACCGGGACTAGCCCCGACAATGAGCAGTTCTTC
TRBV4-3	TRBJ1-2	.	.	CASSQTPGRGSPYGYTF	TGCGCCAGCAGTCAAACCCCGGGCCGAGGGAGTCCCTATGGCTACACCTTC
TRBV24-1	TRBJ1-5	TRBD1	.	CATSDGRGWTNQPQHF	TGTGCCACCAGTGATGGCAGGGGGTGGACCAATCAGCCCCAGCATTTT
TRBV5-4	TRBJ2-1	.	.	CASSSTPNNEQFF	TGTGCCAGCAGCTCGACACCAAACAATGAGCAGTTCTTC
TRBV4-1	TRBJ1-6	.	.	CASSPGRYNSPLHF	TGCGCCAGCAGCCCTGGGAGGTATAATTCACCCCTCCACTTT
TRBV20-1	TRBJ1-2	.	.	CSARDRRYHYGYTF	TGCAGTGCTAGAGATCGAAGGTACCACTATGGCTACACCTTC
TRBV29-1	TRBJ2-2	.	.	CSVGGRANTGELFF	TGCAGCGTTGGCGGCAGGGCGAACACCGGGGAGCTGTTTTTT
TRBV24-1	TRBJ2-3	TRBD1	.	CATSEFRDRVADTQYF	TGTGCCACCAGTGAATTCCGGGACAGGGTGGCAGATACGCAGTATTTT
TRBV28	TRBJ1-5	.	few	CASRLGGSNQPQHF	TGTGCCAGCAGACTGGGTGGTAGCAATCAGCCCCAGCATTTT
TRBV4-2	TRBJ1-1	TRBD1	.	CASSRWDRERSTEAFF	TGTGCCAGCAGCCGCTGGGACAGGGAGAGGTCCACTGAAGCTTTCTTT
TRBV7-3	TRBJ2-3	.	.	CASSRAPGAPNTQYF	TGTGCCAGCAGCCGCGCCCCGGGGGCCCCAAATACGCAGTATTTT
TRBV11-2	TRBJ2-5	TRBD2	.	CASSPEVPSGGETQYF	TGTGCCAGCAGCCCAGAGGTTCCTAGCGGAGGAGAGACCCAGTACTTC
TRBV12-3/TRBV12-4	TRBJ1-2	.	.	CASSLASRAYGYTF	TGTGCCAGCAGTTTAGCATCCAGGGCCTATGGCTACACCTTC
TRBV15	TRBJ2-3	.	.	CATSFQGERTDTQYF	TGTGCCACCTCTTTTCAGGGAGAAAGAACAGATACGCAGTATTTT
TRBV11-2	TRBJ2-5	TRBD2	.	CASSLAGGTSGGKETQYF	TGTGCCAGCAGCTTAGCTGGGGGGACTAGCGGGGGGAAAGAGACCCAGTACTTC
TRBV3-1	TRBJ2-7	.	.	CASSQVDQGPYEQYF	TGTGCCAGCAGCCAAGTGGATCAGGGGCCCTACGAGCAGTACTTC
TRBV25-1	TRBJ2-1	.	.	CASSDPDGSYNEQFF	TGTGCCAGCAGTGACCCGGACGGATCCTACAATGAGCAGTTCTTC
TRBV11-3	TRBJ2-5	.	.	CASSLGSKETQYF	TGTGCCAGCAGCTTAGGAAGCAAAGAGACCCAGTACTTC